This entry concerns a single T cell receptor beta chain. PCR was performed a second time for roughly 6 to 12 cycles using a sample-barcoded 5' primer and a J-beta primer mix. Every sample gave at least 3 million paired-end reads containing CDR3. TCRdb reprocessed the 5' RACE reads with MiXCR, giving one entry per CDR3 protein. The sample comprises about 640,000 distinct CDR3 sequences, under 70% of which are singletons, and 30% to 45% rests with the top ten. The data derive from a study of blood T cells in healthy people across ages. Study context: Per two T cells, template switching captured roughly one barcoded beta molecule.

Germline CDR1 is SEHNR and CDR2 is FQNEAQ (reference sequence). With 3 bases clipped from V and 5 bases from J, the junction kept 11 bases outside the gene matches. The CDR3 totals 16 residues. The clonotype was recovered from a man aged 60 to 75 in good health. The V and J genes are TRBV7-9 and TRBJ2-5; 8 bases map to TRBD1. Sequenced input: blood. CDR3: CASSFLVGQGEETQYF. Written as DNA, the CDR3 is TGTGCCAGCAGCTTCTTGGTCGGACAGGGCGAGGAGACCCAGTACTTC.